The entry below describes one T cell receptor beta chain. The repertoire was sequenced with immunoSEQ multiplex PCR; TCRdb's copy has only in-frame clones and lacks some. The profile covers about 43,000 clones, with 90% appearing a single time and less than 5.5% taken by the ten largest. CDR3 size: 15 residues. Germline V gives CDR1 LNHDA, CDR2 SQIVND (reference sequence). Trimming cost V 10 bases and J 0 bases; bases outside gene matches: 11. These data come from a study of T cell changes during pregnancy in multiple sclerosis. The V and J genes are TRBV19 and TRBJ1-2; 7 bases map to TRBD1. This material consisted of peripheral blood, taken in the second trimester of pregnancy. This sequence was found in a female donor in good health, enrolled as a control in a pregnancy study. The CDR3 here is CATLGTAFSNYGYTF. The CDR3 bases are TGTGCCACCCTAGGGACAGCTTTTTCTAACTATGGCTACACCTTC.